What follows are 8 T cell receptor beta chains derived from one specimen sequenced in a study of Ad26.COV2.S vaccination and SARS-CoV-2 variants (dated by TCRdb to the early 2020s). The treatment or condition label for this specimen denotes: some 20 received Ad26.COV2.S at low or high dose, single or two shots; a few received placebo; per-sample allocation not given. Repertoires of vaccine and placebo recipients were sequenced from samples collected on day 63 after the first injection. Libraries were made using the immunoSEQ multiplex PCR assay. TCRdb stores this immuneACCESS table with in-frame sequences only. Part of the clones is absent; in the studies checked, under half of the shortfall reflects unresolved V genes, and no reason is known for the rest. For this sample the table gives 500,000 or so clones, of which about 91% were detected only once. In total, the top ten clones hold approximately 2.5% of the sample.

Sequencing was performed on peripheral blood, taken in a trial of Ad26.COV2.S vaccine versus placebo. These receptors originate from a person aged 18 to 65 who received the Ad26.COV2.S COVID-19 vaccine or a placebo.

The chain couples TRBV7-2 to TRBJ1-2; tentatively, D is TRBD1 (5 bases). Germline CDR1 SGHTA, CDR2 FQGNSA. V was pared by 2 bases and J by 3 bases, with 7 bases between. The CDR3 totals 13 residues. CDR3 region: CASSLMGDYGYTF. CDR3 bases: TGTGCCAGCAGCTTAATGGGGGACTATGGCTACACCTTC.

With regard to this clone: The identical CDR3 is also encoded by other nucleotide sequences in the sample. The rearrangement joins TRBV9 to TRBJ2-3; D ambiguous. V gave up 2 bases and J gave up 3 bases, with 10 bases separating them. CDR1 is SGDLS, CDR2 YYNGEE, per germline. The CDR3 is 14 amino acids. The CDR3 sequence: CASSVDLGTDTQYF. The CDR3 DNA reads as TGTGCCAGCAGCGTCGATCTTGGAACAGATACGCAGTATTTT.

This chain uses TRBV6-5 with TRBJ2-5; no firm D call. V was trimmed by 6 bases and J by 4 bases, leaving 15 bases between them. The CDR3 loop spans 14 amino acids. Looked up from germline, CDR1 is MNHEY and CDR2 is SVGAGI. Written as DNA, the CDR3 is TGTGCCAGCAGGACCTTAGCTTGGGGAGAGACCCAGTACTTC. Protein: CASRTLAWGETQYF.

In its sample, this clone was seen a few times. Other DNA sequences within the sample encode an identical CDR3. The chain uses TRBV6-5 and TRBJ1-6; D remains unclear. V was clipped by 2 bases and J by 7 bases, with 6 bases between them. Germline values: CDR1 MNHEY, CDR2 SVGAGI. The CDR3 is 13 residues long. CDR3: CASSYPGNSPLHF. The CDR3 DNA is TGTGCCAGCAGTTACCCCGGGAATTCACCCCTCCACTTT.

This clone was seen a single time. CDR3 nucleotide sequence: TGTGCCAGCAGTTACTCTGCCACCTCACCCCTCCACTTT. This encodes CASSYSATSPLHF. The chain joins TRBV6-2 or TRBV6-3 to TRBJ1-6, with unresolved D. The germline CDR1 and CDR2 sequences are MNHEY and SVGEGT. This CDR3 is 13 amino acids long. V was pared by 0 bases and J by 10 bases, with 7 bases between.

The chain couples TRBV24-1 to TRBJ2-2; perhaps TRBD1 as D (6 bases). V gave up 6 bases and J gave up 7 bases, with 17 bases separating them. This CDR3 contains 15 residues. The germline V gene has CDR1 KGHDR and CDR2 SFDVKD. The CDR3, as DNA: TGTGCCACCAGTACGGTGGGGGCGCGGGTCGGGGAGCTGTTTTTT. Protein sequence: CATSTVGARVGELFF.

This chain connects TRBV5-1 to TRBJ2-5; 8 bases are a match to TRBD1. V shed 0 bases and J 5 bases; nucleotides not matched to a gene: 6. The CDR3 is 15 amino acids. Germline V gene lookup returns CDR1 SGHRS and CDR2 YFSETQ. CDR3 residues: CASSLAPDRGETQYF. For the CDR3, the DNA is TGCGCCAGCAGCTTGGCCCCTGACAGGGGTGAGACCCAGTACTTC.

The V call is TRBV28, the J call TRBJ2-4; TRBD1 is a possible D gene (5 bases). There are 18 residues in the CDR3. V was shortened by 2 bases and J by 4 bases, with 21 bases between the two germline ends. The germline gives CDR1 MDHEN, CDR2 SYDVKM. CDR3 protein: CASSLPHPLQVPKNIQYF. CDR3 nucleotides: TGTGCCAGCAGTTTACCTCACCCTTTACAGGTTCCAAAAAACATTCAGTACTTC. Based on the CDR3 plus reference TRBV28 and TRBJ2-4, the full variable domain is DVKVTQSSRYLVKRTGEKVFLECVQDMDHENMFWYRQDPGLGLRLIYFSYDVKMKEKGDIPEGYSVSREKKERFSLILESASTNQTSMYLCASSLPHPLQVPKNIQYFGAGTRLSVL.